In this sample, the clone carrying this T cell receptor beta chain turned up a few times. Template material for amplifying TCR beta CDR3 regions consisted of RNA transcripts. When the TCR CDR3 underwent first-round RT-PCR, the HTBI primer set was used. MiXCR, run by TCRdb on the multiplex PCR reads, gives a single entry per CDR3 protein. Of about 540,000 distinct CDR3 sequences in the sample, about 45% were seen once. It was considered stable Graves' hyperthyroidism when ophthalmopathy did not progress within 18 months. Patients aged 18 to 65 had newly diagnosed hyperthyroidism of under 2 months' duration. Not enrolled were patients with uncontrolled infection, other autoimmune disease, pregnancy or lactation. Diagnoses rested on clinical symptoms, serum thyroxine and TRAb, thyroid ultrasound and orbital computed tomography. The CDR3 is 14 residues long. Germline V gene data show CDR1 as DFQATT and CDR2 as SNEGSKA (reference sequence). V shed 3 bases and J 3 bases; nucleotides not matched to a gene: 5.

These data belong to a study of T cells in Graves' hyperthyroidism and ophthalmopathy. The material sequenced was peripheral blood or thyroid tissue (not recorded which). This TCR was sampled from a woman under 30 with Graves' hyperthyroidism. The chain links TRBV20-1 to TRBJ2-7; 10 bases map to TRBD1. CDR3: CSASDRDRGYEQYF. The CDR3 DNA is TGCAGTGCTAGTGACAGGGACAGGGGCTACGAGCAGTACTTC.